This T cell receptor (beta chain) was observed in a study of shared clonotypes between healthy human individuals. Study results and limitations: Researchers found naive subsets generally carried larger estimated richness than memory subsets. Several donors held approximately 5% of naive CD4 clonotypes in common.

To note about this clone: Antigen unknown.

This CDR3 comprises 13 residues. Per germline, CDR1 MNHEY and CDR2 SMNVEV (reference sequence). Trimming removed 3 bases from V and 4 bases from J, with 7 bases in between. A deep-level run was used for the assay. Measured with immunoSEQ multiplex PCR; TCRdb has only the in-frame clones, and not every one. The sample carries a few hundred thousand clones, 96% recorded once. This sequence joins TRBV27 and TRBJ2-1; no clear D gene. The source is a man aged 30 to 39 in good health. The source material was memory CD8+ T cells sorted from blood. Subset here: CD45RO+ cells pooled with CCR7-negative TemRA cells. For the CDR3, the DNA is TGTGCCAGCAGTTTCGGCGCTTACAATGAGCAGTTCTTC. It translates to CASSFGAYNEQFF.